The 2 T cell receptor beta chains listed next were all sequenced from one sample in a study of T cells in Graves' hyperthyroidism and ophthalmopathy. Amplification targeted TCR beta CDR3 regions from RNA transcripts. Using the HTBI primer set, a first-round RT-PCR was run on the TCR CDR3. Each CDR3 protein is one row after TCRdb ran MiXCR on the multiplex PCR reads. The table lists around 660,000 distinct CDR3 sequences, 40% to 55% of them singletons, with approximately 7.2% in the top ten. Sequencing was done on a sample of peripheral blood or thyroid tissue (not recorded which). These receptors were collected from an adult man with Graves' disease, either hyperthyroidism or ophthalmopathy (not recorded which).

This chain links TRBV5-1 with TRBJ2-5; D tentatively reads TRBD1 or TRBD2 (5 bases each). The CDR3 runs 14 residues. V lost 0 bases and J 3 bases, leaving 9 bases between the germline ends. Germline lookup yields CDR1 SGHRS and CDR2 YFSETQ. CDR3 in amino acids: CASSLGGIEETQYF. CDR3 bases: TGCGCCAGCAGCTTGGGGGGGATAGAAGAGACCCAGTACTTC.

About this clonotype itself: It may be a read error: a sequence one base away is much more abundant. The rearrangement joins TRBV29-1 to TRBJ2-2; D gene uncertain. The V gene lost 7 bases and the J gene lost 3 bases, with 12 bases spanning the gap. The CDR3 consists of 13 residues. Per the germline V gene, CDR1 is SQVTM and CDR2 is ANQGSEA. The CDR3 bases are TGCAGCGCTGGTAACGGGCACACCGGGGAGCTGTTTTTT. Protein: CSAGNGHTGELFF.